Shown below are 30 T cell receptor beta chains from a single sample sequenced in a study of T cell repertoires in cytomegalovirus infection. Their target antigens are unknown. TCRdb reanalysed the reads using MiXCR and keeps one entry per CDR3 protein. Of some 320,000 distinct CDR3 sequences in the sample, about 29% were seen once. The sequenced sample was cultured PBMCs, obtained from culture after CMV antigen stimulation. Every receptor here comes from a human donor in good health (CMV status not recorded). Some clones in this sample may be carry-over from other donors' samples.

This clonotype was detected a few times. The rearrangement uses TRBV7-9 and TRBJ2-2; 15 nucleotides align to TRBD2. The length of the CDR3 is 18 residues. Germline trimming cut 4 bases from V and 6 bases from J; bases unmatched to any gene: 9. Looked up from germline, CDR1 is SEHNR and CDR2 is FQNEAQ (reference sequence). Written as DNA, the CDR3 is TGTGCCAGCAGCTGGCCGCGGACTAGCGGGGGGGCCGCCGGGGAGCTGTTTTTT. This encodes CASSWPRTSGGAAGELFF.

The gene calls are TRBV11-2 and TRBJ2-1; possibly TRBD1 for D (6 bases). This CDR3 spans 12 amino acids. Trimming took off 8 bases at V and 2 bases at J, with 7 bases between the two ends. Germline assignment: CDR1 SGHAT and CDR2 FQNNGV. CDR3 coding DNA: TGTGCCAGCGGACAGCCCTACAATGAGCAGTTCTTC. Protein: CASGQPYNEQFF.

V and J are TRBV6-5 and TRBJ1-6, with D uncertain. Trimming removed 0 bases at V and 8 bases at J, with 14 bases between. Looked up from germline, CDR1 is MNHEY and CDR2 is SVGAGI. The CDR3 is 16 amino acids. CDR3 in amino acids: CASSYSIRSVDSPLHF. For the CDR3, the DNA is TGTGCCAGCAGTTACTCGATCCGCAGTGTGGATTCACCCCTCCACTTT.

This clonotype was seen only a few times. V and J are TRBV20-1 and TRBJ2-1; D may be TRBD2 (5 bases). CDR1 and CDR2 (germline): DFQATT, SNEGSKA (reference sequence). The CDR3 length is 13 residues. The V end lost 1 base, the J end lost 8 bases, and 12 bases lay between the germline ends. The CDR3 region is CSARAPPGDEQFF. The CDR3, as DNA: TGCAGTGCTAGAGCCCCGCCCGGGGATGAGCAGTTCTTC.

There are a few counts of this clonotype. This sequence joins TRBV6-1 and TRBJ2-3; 13 nucleotides align to TRBD2. This CDR3 is built from 16 residues. Germline assignment: CDR1 MNHNS and CDR2 SASEGT. Trimming cost V 4 bases and J 4 bases; bases outside gene matches: 5. CDR3 sequence: CASSAGLAGVADTQYF. In DNA, the CDR3 is TGTGCCAGCAGTGCCGGACTAGCGGGAGTGGCAGATACGCAGTATTTT.

V is TRBV7-3 and J is TRBJ2-7; 7 positions agree with TRBD2. CDR1 SGHTA and CDR2 FQGTGA come from the germline V gene. With V trimmed by 1 base and J by 2 bases, 11 bases remained unmatched. The CDR3 is 17 amino acids. CDR3 sequence: CASSLRGGRDGPYEQYF. CDR3 nucleotide sequence: TGTGCCAGCAGCTTAAGGGGGGGTCGGGACGGACCCTACGAGCAGTACTTC.

A few counts support this clonotype. The chain is built from TRBV10-3 and TRBJ1-5, with 7 bases lining up with TRBD1. V lost 8 bases and J lost 5; bases outside the gene matches: 6. From germline, CDR1 is ENHRY and CDR2 SYGVKD. CDR3 size: 13 residues. The CDR3 protein is CAIGGQTDQPQHF. In DNA form, the CDR3 reads TGTGCCATCGGGGGACAGACTGATCAGCCCCAGCATTTT.

The rearrangement links TRBV20-1 to TRBJ2-3; TRBD1 matches at 9 bases. This CDR3 is 15 amino acids long. V was clipped by 6 bases and J by 2 bases; unmatched bases: 9. Germline V gene lookup returns CDR1 DFQATT and CDR2 SNEGSKA (reference sequence). The CDR3: CSAQPGDRVTDTQYF. In DNA, the CDR3 is TGCAGTGCACAGCCGGGGGACAGGGTCACAGATACGCAGTATTTT.

This clonotype appeared a few times. This chain uses TRBV19 with TRBJ2-2; a weak D match, TRBD2 (6 bases). Germline CDR1 LNHDA, CDR2 SQIVND (reference sequence). The V end was cut by 5 bases, the J end by 7 bases, with 14 bases between. The CDR3 is 14 residues long. The CDR3 loop is CASSGGNYGGELFF. CDR3 bases: TGTGCCAGTAGTGGGGGGAACTACGGCGGGGAGCTGTTTTTT.

This clonotype turned up a few times. The chain combines TRBV6-2 or TRBV6-3 with TRBJ2-7; D is possibly TRBD2 (6 bases). CDR3 length: 14 amino acids. The germline CDR1 and CDR2 sequences are MNHEY and SVGEGT. Trimming took 4 bases from V and 7 from J, leaving 17 bases between them. The CDR3: CASSWGTPAGEQYF. The CDR3 DNA reads TGTGCCAGCAGTTGGGGGACCCCCGCGGGGGAGCAGTACTTC.

This clonotype was counted between two and nine times. The gene calls are TRBV28 and TRBJ2-5; possibly TRBD2 for D (5 bases). This CDR3 contains 15 residues. Germline values: CDR1 MDHEN, CDR2 SYDVKM. V lost 4 bases and J 5 bases, leaving 17 bases between the germline ends. The CDR3 loop reads CASSSIGGSRETQYF. Written as DNA, the CDR3 is TGTGCCAGCAGTTCGATTGGAGGTTCCAGGGAGACCCAGTACTTC.

V usage is TRBV5-6 and J usage is TRBJ1-5; D gene uncertain. The germline V gene encodes CDR1 SGHDT and CDR2 YYEEEE. V lost 2 bases and J lost 0, with 6 bases in between. The CDR3 totals 14 residues. The CDR3: CASSLSVSNQPQHF. Here the CDR3 DNA reads TGTGCCAGCAGCTTATCGGTTAGCAATCAGCCCCAGCATTTT.

V gene TRBV4-1 combines with J gene TRBJ1-2, with a possible D match to TRBD1 (5 bases). The CDR3 consists of 14 residues. Germline V lookup: CDR1 MGHRA, CDR2 YSYEKL. With 0 bases removed from V and 7 bases from J, the gap between germline ends came to 12 bases. CDR3 sequence (DNA): TGCGCCAGCAGCCAAGATAGAAGGGGCCGTGGCTACACCTTC. As protein: CASSQDRRGRGYTF.

A few counts support this clonotype. CDR3 sequence reads: CSARDLRGLWDSPLHF. CDR3 nucleotides: TGCAGTGCTAGAGATCTGAGGGGGCTATGGGATTCACCCCTCCACTTT. The genes are TRBV20-1 and TRBJ1-6; 7 nucleotides line up with TRBD1. V shed 0 bases, J shed 8 bases, and the junction held 10 bases outside the gene matches. The CDR3 runs 16 residues. Germline lookup yields CDR1 DFQATT and CDR2 SNEGSKA (reference sequence).

The sample holds many counts of this clonotype. The rearrangement joins TRBV7-2 to TRBJ2-5; 9 bases agree with TRBD1. Germline values: CDR1 SGHTA, CDR2 FQGNSA. Unmatched junction bases numbered 0, after V lost 4 bases and J lost 3 bases. There are 13 residues in the CDR3. The CDR3: CASSWTGEETQYF. DNA of the CDR3: TGTGCCAGCAGCTGGACAGGGGAAGAGACCCAGTACTTC.

This clonotype showed up many times. The gene calls are TRBV7-2 and TRBJ1-1; TRBD1 might be the D (6 bases). V lost 5 bases to trimming and J lost 3 bases, with 13 bases between them. CDR3 length: 14 residues. Germline-derived CDR1 and CDR2 are SGHTA and FQGNSA. CDR3: CASSPWGADTEAFF. Written as DNA, the CDR3 is TGTGCCAGCAGCCCCTGGGGGGCAGACACTGAAGCTTTCTTT.

This clonotype was recorded at least ten times. The CDR3 sequence is CASSFGSNQPQHF. CDR3 nucleotides: TGTGCCAGCAGTTTCGGTAGCAATCAGCCCCAGCATTTT. This chain connects TRBV13 to TRBJ1-5; D uncertain. V lost 6 bases to trimming and J lost 0 bases, with 6 bases between them. The germline V gene has CDR1 PRHDT and CDR2 FYEKMQ (reference sequence). The CDR3 spans 13 residues.

The rearrangement links TRBV4-2 to TRBJ2-7; 9 bases map to TRBD2. Germline V gives CDR1 LGHNA, CDR2 YNFKEQ. This CDR3 spans 15 amino acids. Germline trimming cut 3 bases from V and 2 bases from J; bases unmatched to any gene: 5. This CDR3 is CASSHPSGKTYEQYF. In DNA, the CDR3 is TGTGCCAGCAGCCACCCTAGCGGGAAGACCTACGAGCAGTACTTC.

The J gene is TRBJ1-2, the V gene TRBV5-4, with D maybe TRBD1 (5 bases). CDR3 size: 12 residues. V lost 5 bases to trimming and J lost 6 bases, with 11 bases between them. Looked up from germline, CDR1 is SGHNT and CDR2 is YYREEE (reference sequence). The CDR3 is CASSPPDNGYTF. CDR3 DNA sequence: TGTGCCAGCAGTCCTCCGGACAATGGCTACACCTTC.

The count of this clonotype is one. The chain uses TRBV7-8 and TRBJ1-2; 8 nucleotides agree with TRBD1. Germline V gene data show CDR1 as SGHVS and CDR2 as FQNEAQ. This CDR3 region has 13 residues. Unmatched junction bases numbered 4, after V lost 3 bases and J lost 7 bases. DNA for the CDR3: TGTGCCAGCAGCTTTACGGACAGGGCTGGCTACACCTTC. Amino acids: CASSFTDRAGYTF.

This clonotype was detected many times. J is TRBJ1-6 and V is TRBV28; 7 nucleotides line up with TRBD1. V was pared by 3 bases and J by 9 bases, with 5 bases of the junction left unmatched. From germline, CDR1 is MDHEN and CDR2 SYDVKM. CDR3 length: 14 residues. The CDR3 spells CASSLETGISPLHF. The DNA of the CDR3 is TGTGCCAGCAGTTTGGAGACAGGGATTTCACCCCTCCACTTT.

The J gene is TRBJ1-5, the V gene TRBV7-8, with D maybe TRBD1 (5 bases). This CDR3 has 18 residues. Germline loops: CDR1 SGHVS, CDR2 FQNEAQ. Trimming stripped 0 bases from V and 4 bases from J, with 19 bases between. The DNA for the CDR3 is TGTGCCAGCAGCTTAGCGTCGGGACGACCTGAGTATAATCAGCCCCAGCATTTT. It translates to CASSLASGRPEYNQPQHF.

This chain connects TRBV28 to TRBJ2-3; D ambiguous. V lost 4 bases, J lost 0 bases, and 8 bases lay in between. CDR1 is MDHEN, CDR2 SYDVKM, per germline. This CDR3 is built from 14 residues. The CDR3 spells CASSSMDSTDTQYF. The CDR3 DNA reads as TGTGCCAGCAGTTCGATGGACAGCACAGATACGCAGTATTTT.

This clonotype was detected many times. This chain joins TRBV27 and TRBJ1-5, with a possible D match to TRBD1 (6 bases). V was pared by 2 bases and J by 2 bases, with 10 bases between. The CDR3 covers 15 residues. Germline V gives CDR1 MNHEY, CDR2 SMNVEV (reference sequence). The CDR3 DNA is TGTGCCAGCAGTTTAAGTTGGACAGGCAATCAGCCCCAGCATTTT. Its translation: CASSLSWTGNQPQHF.

This rearrangement joins TRBV20-1 to TRBJ1-6, with D maybe TRBD1 (5 bases). Germline CDR1 and CDR2: DFQATT and SNEGSKA (reference sequence). This CDR3 contains 11 residues. Trimming pared 5 bases from V and 10 bases from J, leaving 9 bases between. The CDR3 is CSAGGDSPLHF. DNA of the CDR3: TGCAGTGCTGGGGGGGACTCACCCCTCCACTTT.

This clonotype was counted at least ten times. The gene calls are TRBV7-2 and TRBJ2-1, with TRBD2 matching 10 bases. The J segment lost 6 bases and the V segment lost 4 bases, leaving 9 bases of the junction unmatched. The CDR3 length is 16 residues. Germline-derived CDR1 and CDR2 are SGHTA and FQGNSA. The DNA of the CDR3 is TGTGCCAGCAGCTATAGCGGGGGGTCTTCTGGCAATGAGCAGTTCTTC. Translation: CASSYSGGSSGNEQFF.

The chain joins TRBV19 to TRBJ1-2; D unclear. V shed 4 bases and J shed 5 bases, with 8 bases lying between them. CDR3 size: 12 residues. Germline loops: CDR1 LNHDA, CDR2 SQIVND (reference sequence). The CDR3 loop is CASSKRLYGYTF. CDR3 in DNA: TGTGCCAGTAGTAAAAGACTTTATGGCTACACCTTC.

This clonotype was found many times. V and J are TRBV7-2 and TRBJ1-5; maybe TRBD1 (6 bases). The CDR3 extends over 14 amino acids. Trimming shortened V by 5 bases and J by 1 base, and 9 bases separated the two germline ends. The V gene's germline CDR1 is SGHTA and CDR2 FQGNSA. CDR3 coding DNA: TGTGCCAGCAGCCGCGGGGGCAGCAATCAGCCCCAGCATTTT. It codes for CASSRGGSNQPQHF.

The rearrangement joins TRBV20-1 to TRBJ2-1; D perhaps matches TRBD1 (5 bases). Trimming left V 1 base short and J 7 bases short, with 20 bases between. This CDR3 spans 16 amino acids. Germline lookup yields CDR1 DFQATT and CDR2 SNEGSKA (reference sequence). The DNA of the CDR3 is TGCAGTGCTAGAGGTGAGGCAGGGTCAGGACCAAATGAGCAGTTCTTC. Protein: CSARGEAGSGPNEQFF.

The V gene is TRBV2, the J gene TRBJ2-1, with TRBD2 identical over 7 bases. V dropped 6 bases and J dropped 7; count of bases not matched to a gene: 6. The CDR3 covers 13 residues. Germline CDR1 is SNHLY and CDR2 is FYNNEI. CDR3 DNA sequence: TGTGCCAGCAGCCGGGAGGCGCGTAATGAGCAGTTCTTC. Translating gives CASSREARNEQFF.